Detailed here is one T cell receptor (beta chain). This clone's antigen is unknown. Base quality data are lacking; no much larger clone is found one base away. Using the deep immunoSEQ assay, TCR CDR3 regions were amplified from genomic DNA by multiplex PCR. Extracted genomic DNA from each cell subset was distributed evenly across all wells of several immunoSEQ 96-well plates, and each plate was treated as a replicate. For sorted subsets, around 0.2 ug genomic DNA, equal to about 30,000 T cell genomes, was loaded into each replicate PCR. Purified libraries were measured with a Qubit 3.0 fluorometer, size-checked on a Bioanalyzer 2100, and measured again with the KAPA Library Quantification kit. Every immunoSEQ 96-well plate was sequenced on a separate single-read 150-cycle Illumina NextSeq 550 flow cell. The authors' analysis ran thus. The immunoSEQ output contained only junctional sequences without quality scores, so filtering could not match that applied to full-length reads. Sequences were annotated with PyIR, a Python wrapper for IgBLAST v1.9, using IMGT germline references to assign V/J genes and CDR3. Reads were filtered out if the reads had weak V/J assignments (E-value above 1e-6), no CDR3, stop codons, out-of-frame junctions, or ambiguous translated residues. V3J clonotypes were defined as sequences sharing an identical inferred V gene, J gene, and CDR3 amino acid sequence. To compute the percentage overlap between repertoires, the number of shared unique clonotypes was divided by the size of the smaller repertoire. Repertoire richness was assessed with RTK rarefaction, the Chao1 estimator, and Recon v2.1 estimates of unobserved clonotypes. Generation probabilities for all TCRbeta clonotypes obtained by the gDNA method from a handful of donors were computed using OLGA. The table comes from immuneACCESS by way of TCRdb, which keeps in-frame sequences with V and J called. Part of the clones is missing from these tables; in studies checked, under half for an unresolved V gene and the rest for unknown reasons. From that table come the V and J calls and clone size; the DNA was used to work out D and trimming. The sample contains around 1.6 million clones, under 99% of them found a single time. Approximately 0.45% of the sample lies in the top ten.

This entry is derived from a study of shared clonotypes between healthy human individuals (TCRdb year 2020). Describing the broader study: The cohort comprised two women and a few men aged 18 to 49 years. Leukapheresis yielded between about 0.94 and 9 billion PBMCs per donor. To estimate repertoire size and how much clonotype sharing occurs between individuals, the study deeply sequenced the blood TCR repertoires of about 5 healthy adults. To increase sequencing depth and limit assay-specific biases, TCR repertoire library preparation and sequencing were carried out by different laboratories using diverse techniques. For each donor, three plates each were used for CD4 naive and CD4 memory, two plates were used for CD8 naive, and one plate was used for CD8 memory. General findings and caveats noted by the study authors: The small number of donors limited the genetic and exposure-history diversity represented. When several donors were compared, the shared fraction of clonotypes was roughly 4.8% for naive CD4, 3.5% for naive CD8, 2% to 2.5% for memory CD4, and 0.4% for memory CD8. Higher generation probabilities were observed for clonotypes shared by all four sorted-subset donors than for non-shared clonotypes. Based on pairwise subsampling, the degree of clonotype sharing among donors was expected to be affected by sequencing depth. Naive subsets generally had larger estimated clonotype richness than memory subsets. Sampling was limited to blood, and TCR repertoires in tissue likely differ from TCR repertoires in blood. Incomplete sequencing was indicated by rarefaction of sorted-subset datasets, despite the large sequencing depth.

Donors were healthy HIV-negative adults with no recently reported acute infections or vaccinations. Every donor was a Caucasian adult living in Nashville, Tennessee, USA. CD4+ T cells were enriched through magnetic negative selection, after which naive cells were positively selected on CD45RA and the remaining negative fraction served as the memory subset. After blood collection by leukapheresis, PBMCs were isolated using Ficoll-Histopaque density gradient centrifugation and then cryopreserved in the vapor phase of liquid nitrogen. Purity and quantity of every magnetically sorted T cell population were checked by analytical flow cytometry. Genomic DNA was isolated from each sorted fraction and quantified by UV absorbance on a Nanodrop 2000c. For CDR1 and CDR2, the germline V gene lists SGHRS and YFSETQ. The cysteine opens and the phenylalanine closes a CDR3 of 15 amino acids. The only DNA kept is the CDR3, 45 bases in frame from the first base. The V end loses 2 bases and the J end loses 0 bases, and a stretch of 10 bases separates them.

The V and J segments used are TRBV5-1 and TRBJ2-3; the D gene could be TRBD1 or TRBD2, each one agreeing over 5 bases. The source is a man between 25 and 39 years old in good health. What was sequenced was naive CD4+ T cells sorted from blood. The label giving this sample's cell subset or site can be read as: CD45RA+ positively selected. The bases are TGCGCCAGCAGCTTTGGGACCGCTAGCACAGATACGCAGTATTTT. Protein translation: CASSFGTASTDTQYF.